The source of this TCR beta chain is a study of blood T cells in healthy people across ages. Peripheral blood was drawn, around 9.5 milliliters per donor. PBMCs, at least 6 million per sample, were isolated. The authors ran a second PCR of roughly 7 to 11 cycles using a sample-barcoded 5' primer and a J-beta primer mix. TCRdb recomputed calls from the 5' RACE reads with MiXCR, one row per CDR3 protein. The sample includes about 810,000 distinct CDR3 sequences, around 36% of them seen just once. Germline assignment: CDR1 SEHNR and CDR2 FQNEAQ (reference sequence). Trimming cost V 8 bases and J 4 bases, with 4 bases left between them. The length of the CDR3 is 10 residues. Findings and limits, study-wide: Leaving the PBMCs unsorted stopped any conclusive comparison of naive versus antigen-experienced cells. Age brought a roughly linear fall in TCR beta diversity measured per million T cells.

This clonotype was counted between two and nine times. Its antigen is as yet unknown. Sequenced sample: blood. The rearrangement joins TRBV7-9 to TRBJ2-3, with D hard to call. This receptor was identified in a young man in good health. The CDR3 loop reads CASYADTQYF. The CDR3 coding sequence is TGTGCCAGCTACGCAGATACGCAGTATTTT.